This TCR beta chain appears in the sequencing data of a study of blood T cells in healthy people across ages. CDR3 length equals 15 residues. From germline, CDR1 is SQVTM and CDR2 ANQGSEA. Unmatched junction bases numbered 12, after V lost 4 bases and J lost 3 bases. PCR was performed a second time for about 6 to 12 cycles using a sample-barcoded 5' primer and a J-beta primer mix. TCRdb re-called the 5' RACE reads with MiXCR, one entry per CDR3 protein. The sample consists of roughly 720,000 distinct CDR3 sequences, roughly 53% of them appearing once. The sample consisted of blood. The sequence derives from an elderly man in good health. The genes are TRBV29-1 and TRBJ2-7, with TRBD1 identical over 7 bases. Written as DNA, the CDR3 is TGCAGCGTTGTAGCTCCCCGGACAGGTATCTACGAGCAGTACTTC. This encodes CSVVAPRTGIYEQYF.